The 8 T cell receptor beta chains listed next were all sequenced from one sample in a study of glioma-infiltrating T cells after dendritic cell vaccination. The repertoire was sequenced with immunoSEQ multiplex PCR; TCRdb's copy has only in-frame clones and lacks some. The table records some 73,000 clones, roughly 82% of them present only once. This sample comprised blood, obtained before dendritic cell vaccination. These receptors all come from a human donor with glioblastoma.

The chain links TRBV19 to TRBJ1-1; D is possibly TRBD1 (5 bases). The germline V gene has CDR1 LNHDA and CDR2 SQIVND (reference sequence). The V end lost 7 bases, the J end lost 11 bases, and 26 bases lay between the germline ends. The CDR3 is 15 residues long. This chain's CDR3 is CASISGAGGRVGAFF. In DNA, the CDR3 is TGTGCCAGTATATCGGGCGCGGGGGGACGAGTAGGGGCTTTCTTT.

V usage is TRBV5-1 and J usage is TRBJ2-1, with 11 bases identical to TRBD2. Germline lookup yields CDR1 SGHRS and CDR2 YFSETQ. The CDR3 has 15 amino acids. V lost 5 bases and J lost 3; bases outside the gene matches: 4. The CDR3 DNA reads as TGCGCCAGCAGTTGGACTAGCGGGTTCTACAATGAGCAGTTCTTC. Translating it yields CASSWTSGFYNEQFF.

The V and J genes are TRBV5-1 and TRBJ2-5; TRBD1 is a possible D gene (6 bases). The CDR3 covers 15 residues. The germline V and J ends were trimmed by 0 bases and 5 bases, with 14 bases remaining between them. The germline V gene has CDR1 SGHRS and CDR2 YFSETQ. CDR3 nucleotide sequence: TGCGCCAGCAGCTTGGCACAGGGTTTGGGGGAGACCCAGTACTTC. It encodes CASSLAQGLGETQYF.

J is TRBJ2-5 and V is TRBV11-2; D ambiguous. V lost 5 bases to trimming and J lost 4 bases, with 17 bases between them. CDR3 length: 15 amino acids. CDR1 is SGHAT, CDR2 FQNNGV, per germline. CDR3 sequence reads: CASSPRYGQRETQYF. Written as DNA, the CDR3 is TGTGCCAGCAGCCCTCGGTATGGGCAACGAGAGACCCAGTACTTC.

This CDR3 is CASSVGTGEDYEQYV. CDR3 in DNA: TGTGCCAGCAGCGTCGGGACAGGGGAGGACTACGAGCAGTACGTC. The V gene is TRBV14, the J gene TRBJ2-7; 10 positions agree with TRBD1. Unmatched junction bases numbered 7, after V lost 5 bases and J lost 3 bases. There are 15 residues in the CDR3. Germline CDR1 and CDR2: SGHDN and FVKESK.

The chain has TRBV6-5 and TRBJ1-2; 9 bases align to TRBD1. The CDR3 covers 14 residues. Looked up from germline, CDR1 is MNHEY and CDR2 is SVGAGI. V was pared by 2 bases and J by 4 bases, with 2 bases of the junction left unmatched. DNA of the CDR3: TGTGCCAGCAGTTACGGACAGGGGATCTATGGCTACACCTTC. Translating gives CASSYGQGIYGYTF.

J is TRBJ1-4 and V is TRBV19; D is undetermined. This CDR3 has 14 amino acids. Germline V CDR1 and CDR2: LNHDA, SQIVND (reference sequence). The germline V and J ends were trimmed by 4 bases and 4 bases, with 10 bases remaining between them. CDR3 amino acids: CASSSRRDNEKLFF. The CDR3, as DNA: TGTGCCAGTAGTAGCAGGAGGGATAATGAAAAACTGTTTTTT.

The V gene is TRBV5-1, the J gene TRBJ2-4; D might be TRBD1 (8 bases). CDR1 SGHRS and CDR2 YFSETQ come from the germline V gene. V lost 4 bases, J lost 8 bases, and 13 bases lay in between. CDR3 length: 13 amino acids. The CDR3 reads CASSATGGDIQYF. The DNA of the CDR3 is TGCGCCAGCAGCGCCACAGGGGGGGACATTCAGTACTTC.